The 10 T cell receptor beta chains presented below share a single source sample, sequenced in a study of blood T cells in healthy people across ages. A second PCR, run for about 7 to 11 cycles, used a sample-barcoded 5' primer plus a J-beta primer mix. TCRdb reanalysed the 5' RACE reads using MiXCR and keeps one entry per CDR3 protein. This table holds about 2 million distinct CDR3 sequences, around half found once. What was sequenced was blood. These receptor sequences come from a woman between 40 and 50 years old in good health.

This clonotype appeared a single time. This sequence may be a read error, since a much larger clone differs from it by one base. The V gene is TRBV29-1, the J gene TRBJ2-1; tentatively, D is TRBD2 (6 bases). The ends were cut back, 1 base at V and 4 bases at J, with 14 bases in the middle. The CDR3 length is 15 residues. CDR1 SQVTM and CDR2 ANQGSEA come from the germline V gene. CDR3 nucleotides: TGCAGCGTTGAAGGTCCCCTGCGGGAATACAATGAGCAGTTCTTC. Translated, it gives CSVEGPLREYNEQFF.

The chain has TRBV6-4 and TRBJ2-3; weak D call: TRBD2 (5 bases). V shed 0 bases and J shed 0 bases, with 10 bases lying between them. The CDR3 sequence is 16 residues long. CDR1 MRHNA and CDR2 SNTAGT come from the germline V gene. The CDR3 loop reads CASSDSRERSTDTQYF. The CDR3 DNA reads as TGTGCCAGCAGTGACTCAAGGGAGAGGAGCACAGATACGCAGTATTTT.

This chain connects TRBV20-1 to TRBJ2-7; D is possibly TRBD1 (6 bases). Trimming stripped 5 bases from V and 3 bases from J, with 11 bases between. The CDR3 extends over 12 amino acids. Germline CDR1 is DFQATT and CDR2 is SNEGSKA (reference sequence). Here the CDR3 reads CSALGTNYEQYF. The CDR3 DNA sequence: TGCAGTGCTCTCGGGACAAACTACGAGCAGTACTTC.

The rearrangement joins TRBV7-2 to TRBJ2-2; 12 nucleotides match TRBD2. From germline, CDR1 is SGHTA and CDR2 FQGNSA. The CDR3 extends over 16 amino acids. The V and J ends lost 5 bases and 4 bases, in that order; junction bases with no gene match: 5. In nucleotides, the CDR3 is TGTGCCAGCAGCCCTCCTAGCGGGAGGGTCACCGGGGAGCTGTTTTTT. It encodes CASSPPSGRVTGELFF.

Points on this clonotype: One end of the junction is discordant with germline, which a read error may explain. The chain combines TRBV7-9 with TRBJ2-7; D gene ambiguous. CDR1 is SEHNR, CDR2 FQNEAQ, per germline (reference sequence). This CDR3 has 15 amino acids. The CDR3 reads CTSTHDGGKSYERYF. CDR3 DNA sequence: TGTACCAGCACCCATGACGGCGGAAAATCCTACGAGCGGTACTTC.

A single count supports this clonotype. The chain uses TRBV6-5 and TRBJ1-2; no reliable D call. The CDR3 is 12 amino acids. The V end lost 8 bases, the J end lost 8 bases, and 15 bases lay between the germline ends. In germline, CDR1 is MNHEY, CDR2 SVGAGI. The CDR3 DNA follows: TGTGCCAGCCACCACCTGGTGCGGGGCTACACCTTC. Translated, it gives CASHHLVRGYTF.

This CDR3 reads CASSREDQHNYGYTF. CDR3 nucleotide sequence: TGCGCCAGCAGCCGGGAGGATCAGCATAACTATGGCTACACCTTC. The chain links TRBV5-1 to TRBJ1-2; D not resolved. V was pared by 4 bases and J by 1 base, with 14 bases between. CDR3 length: 15 amino acids. In germline, CDR1 is SGHRS, CDR2 YFSETQ.

This clonotype has a single count. The gene calls are TRBV5-8 and TRBJ1-2; 9 bases are shared with TRBD1. V gave up 2 bases and J gave up 5 bases; unmatched junction bases: 7. The CDR3 sequence is 15 residues long. Germline CDR1 SGHTS, CDR2 YDEGEE. CDR3 in amino acids: CASSFQTGGGYGYTF. The CDR3 DNA sequence: TGTGCCAGCAGCTTCCAGACAGGGGGAGGTTATGGCTACACCTTC.

The J gene is TRBJ2-7, the V gene TRBV7-8; 7 bases are shared with TRBD1. This CDR3 is 14 amino acids long. CDR1 is SGHVS, CDR2 FQNEAQ, per germline. The V segment lost 4 bases and the J segment 6 bases; nucleotides outside the gene matches: 9. CDR3 sequence reads: CASSSDRIASEQYF. CDR3 DNA sequence: TGTGCCAGCAGCTCGGACAGGATCGCGTCCGAGCAGTACTTC.

On this clonotype itself: A read error may be the cause here, since a much bigger clone is one base away. The gene calls are TRBV29-1 and TRBJ2-7; D gene unclear. The assigned J gene may be wrong: the sequence end matches TRBJ2-5 better. The germline V gene has CDR1 SQVTM and CDR2 ANQGSEA. This CDR3 has 12 amino acids. The CDR3 nucleotides read TGCGGCTTCGGACGGACCTTTGAGACCCAGTACTTC. It encodes CGFGRTFETQYF.